A selection of T cell receptor beta chains follows, all from one sample in a study of CD8 T cells in ankylosing spondylitis. TCRdb passed the 5' RACE reads through MiXCR, listing each CDR3 protein once. The sample gives fewer than 130,000 distinct CDR3 sequences, about 24% of which show up once; around an eighth is in the top ten. Sequenced input: synovial fluid, either unsorted or a sorted T cell fraction (not recorded which). Receptors were obtained from a male donor with ankylosing spondylitis. The CDR3 runs from the conserved cysteine through the conserved F or W. Fields, in order: clone size, J gene, V gene, CDR3 length, D gene, CDR3 protein, CDR3 DNA. The D gene is left open where the match is weak. Clone size is not always given. Where it is, it says once, few, many or a class for expanded clones.

clone size: few; J gene: TRBJ2-3; V gene: TRBV4-1; CDR3 length: 14; D gene: .; CDR3 protein: CASSQAVGPDTQYF; CDR3 DNA: TGCGCCAGCAGCCAAGCGGTAGGACCAGATACGCAGTATTTT
clone size: few; J gene: TRBJ2-1; V gene: TRBV13; CDR3 length: 14; D gene: .; CDR3 protein: CASSFLALGNEQFF; CDR3 DNA: TGTGCCAGCAGTTTTCTAGCGCTAGGCAATGAGCAGTTCTTC
clone size: many; J gene: TRBJ1-5; V gene: TRBV12-3/TRBV12-4; CDR3 length: 16; D gene: .; CDR3 protein: CASSFQPGLGNQPQHF; CDR3 DNA: TGTGCCAGCAGTTTTCAGCCGGGGCTCGGCAATCAGCCCCAGCATTTT
clone size: few; J gene: TRBJ2-4; V gene: TRBV6-5; CDR3 length: 14; D gene: .; CDR3 protein: CASSYNQAKNIQYF; CDR3 DNA: TGTGCCAGCAGTTACAACCAAGCCAAAAACATTCAGTACTTC
clone size: .; J gene: TRBJ2-1; V gene: TRBV5-1; CDR3 length: 14; D gene: .; CDR3 protein: CASSFGGSGIEQFF; CDR3 DNA: TGCGCCAGCAGCTTTGGGGGCAGCGGGATTGAGCAGTTCTTC
clone size: .; J gene: TRBJ2-5; V gene: TRBV20-1; CDR3 length: 14; D gene: TRBD2; CDR3 protein: CSAPSGSFRETQYF; CDR3 DNA: TGCAGTGCCCCTAGCGGGAGCTTCCGAGAGACCCAGTACTTC
clone size: few; J gene: TRBJ2-3; V gene: TRBV5-1; CDR3 length: 14; D gene: .; CDR3 protein: CASSLGQRADTQYF; CDR3 DNA: TGCGCCAGCAGCTTGGGCCAGCGCGCAGATACGCAGTATTTT
clone size: .; J gene: TRBJ2-7; V gene: TRBV3-1; CDR3 length: 13; D gene: .; CDR3 protein: CASSQDSRYEQYF; CDR3 DNA: TGTGCCAGCAGCCAAGATTCCCGCTACGAGCAGTACTTC
clone size: .; J gene: TRBJ1-4; V gene: TRBV7-9; CDR3 length: 13; D gene: .; CDR3 protein: CASSLGTEAKLFF; CDR3 DNA: TGTGCCAGCAGCTTAGGAACGGAGGCAAAACTGTTTTTT
clone size: .; J gene: TRBJ2-7; V gene: TRBV6-4; CDR3 length: 12; D gene: TRBD2; CDR3 protein: CASMREKYEQYF; CDR3 DNA: TGTGCCAGCATGCGGGAGAAGTACGAGCAGTACTTC